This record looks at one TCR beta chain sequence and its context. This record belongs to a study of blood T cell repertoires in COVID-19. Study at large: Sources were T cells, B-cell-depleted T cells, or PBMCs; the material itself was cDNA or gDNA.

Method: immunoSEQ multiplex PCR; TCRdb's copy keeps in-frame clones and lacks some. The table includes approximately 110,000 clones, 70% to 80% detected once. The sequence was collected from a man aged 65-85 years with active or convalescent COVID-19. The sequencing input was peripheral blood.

The CDR3 DNA reads TGTGCCACCAGCAGTATAATGGGAGTGAATGAGCAGTTCTTC. Its protein is CATSSIMGVNEQFF. V usage is TRBV15 and J usage is TRBJ2-1, with D perhaps matching TRBD2 (5 bases). V shed 3 bases and J shed 7 bases, with 13 bases lying between them. The CDR3 runs to 14 residues. CDR1 is LNHNV and CDR2 is YYDKDF in the germline V gene (reference sequence).